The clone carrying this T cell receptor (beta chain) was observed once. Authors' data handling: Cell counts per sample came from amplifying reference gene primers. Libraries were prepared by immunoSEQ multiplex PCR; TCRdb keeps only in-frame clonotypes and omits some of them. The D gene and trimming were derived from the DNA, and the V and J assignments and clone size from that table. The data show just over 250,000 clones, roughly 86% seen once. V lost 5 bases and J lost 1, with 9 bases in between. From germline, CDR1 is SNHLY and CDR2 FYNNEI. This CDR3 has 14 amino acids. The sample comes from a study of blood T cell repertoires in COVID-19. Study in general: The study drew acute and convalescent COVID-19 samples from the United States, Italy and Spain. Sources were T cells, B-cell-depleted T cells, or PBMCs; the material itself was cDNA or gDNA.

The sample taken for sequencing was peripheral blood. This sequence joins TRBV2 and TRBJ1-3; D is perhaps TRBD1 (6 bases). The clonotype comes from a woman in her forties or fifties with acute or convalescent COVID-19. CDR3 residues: CASSFRGSGNTIYF. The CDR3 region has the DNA TGTGCCAGCAGTTTCAGGGGTTCTGGAAACACCATATATTTT.